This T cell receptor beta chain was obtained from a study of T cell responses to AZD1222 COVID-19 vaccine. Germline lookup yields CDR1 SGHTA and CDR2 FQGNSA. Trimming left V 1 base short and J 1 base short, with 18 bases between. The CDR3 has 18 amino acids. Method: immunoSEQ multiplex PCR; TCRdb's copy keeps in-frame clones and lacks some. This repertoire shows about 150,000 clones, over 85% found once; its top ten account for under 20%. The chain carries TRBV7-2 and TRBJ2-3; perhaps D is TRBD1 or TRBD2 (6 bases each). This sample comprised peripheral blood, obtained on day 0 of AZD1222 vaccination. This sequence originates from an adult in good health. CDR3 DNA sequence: TGTGCCAGCAGCTTAGGGGGGGCCCCCAGAAGTGGCACAGATACGCAGTATTTT. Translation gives CASSLGGAPRSGTDTQYF.